This TCR beta chain was found in a study of blood T cell repertoires in COVID-19. Background on the study: Researchers got acute and convalescent COVID-19 samples from the United States, Italy and Spain. T cells, B-cell-depleted T cells, or PBMCs supplied cDNA or gDNA.

How the authors handled the data: Amplification with reference gene primers provided the estimates of nucleated cell counts. Repertoires were generated with immunoSEQ multiplex PCR, while TCRdb's copy carries only in-frame clones and drops some. From that table come the V and J calls and clone size; the DNA was used to work out D and trimming. The top ten hold 13% to 15% of the sample, which has approximately 49,000 clones, approximately 78% seen once. The CDR3 covers 15 residues. Deletions cut 1 base from V and 1 base from J, with 10 bases between. The V gene's germline CDR1 is SGHTA and CDR2 FQGNSA.

The V gene is TRBV7-2, the J gene TRBJ1-1; D may be TRBD1 (6 bases). The sequenced sample was peripheral blood. The clonotype originates from a human donor with acute or convalescent COVID-19. The donor label of this sample is uncertain. Written as DNA, the CDR3 is TGTGCCAGCAGCTTAGGACCGGGACAGAACACTGAAGCTTTCTTT. Its protein product is CASSLGPGQNTEAFF. Supplemented by reference TRBV7-2 and TRBJ1-1, the full variable domain reads GAGVSQSPSNKVTEKGKDVELRCDPISGHTALYWYRQSLGQGLEFLIYFQGNSAPDKSGLPSDRFSAERTGGSVSTLTIQRTQQEDSAVYLCASSLGPGQNTEAFFGQGTRLTVV.